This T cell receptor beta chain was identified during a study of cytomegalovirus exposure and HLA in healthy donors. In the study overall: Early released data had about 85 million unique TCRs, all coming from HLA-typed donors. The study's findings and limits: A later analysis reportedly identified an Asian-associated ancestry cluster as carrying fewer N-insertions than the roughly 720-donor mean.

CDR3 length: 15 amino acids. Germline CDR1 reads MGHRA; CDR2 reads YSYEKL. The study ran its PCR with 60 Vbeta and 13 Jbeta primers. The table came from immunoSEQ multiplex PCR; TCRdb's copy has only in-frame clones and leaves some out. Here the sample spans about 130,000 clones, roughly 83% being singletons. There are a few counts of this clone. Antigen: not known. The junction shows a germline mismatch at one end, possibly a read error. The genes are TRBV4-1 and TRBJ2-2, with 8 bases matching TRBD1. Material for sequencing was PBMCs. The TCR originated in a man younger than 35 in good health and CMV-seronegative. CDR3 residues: CASSQTGGNTGELFF. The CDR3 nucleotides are TGTGCCAGCAGCCAAACAGGGGGGAACACCGGGGAGCTGTTTTTT.